The 21 T cell receptor beta chains below come from one sample, sequenced in a study of blood T cell repertoires in COVID-19. Profiled with immunoSEQ multiplex PCR; TCRdb holds only in-frame clones, not every one. This sample carries roughly 200,000 clones, more than 85% of them seen once, and the ten largest clones take around 23%. The sequenced sample consisted of PBMCs or T cells enriched from blood (not recorded which). Receptor source: a woman between 40 and 50 years old in a cohort exposed to, infected with or recovered from COVID-19 (not recorded which).

The chain links TRBV6-5 to TRBJ2-5; D unresolved. V shed 6 bases and J shed 6 bases, with 14 bases lying between them. Per the germline V gene, CDR1 is MNHEY and CDR2 is SVGAGI. The length of the CDR3 is 13 residues. In DNA form, the CDR3 reads TGTGCCAGCAGCTACGACACCTCCCAGACCCAGTACTTC. This translates into CASSYDTSQTQYF.

The chain joins TRBV7-6 to TRBJ2-7; TRBD1 might be the D (6 bases). The CDR3 is made up of 15 amino acids. Per germline, CDR1 SGHVS and CDR2 FNYEAQ. With 6 bases removed from V and 0 bases from J, the gap between germline ends came to 15 bases. CDR3 sequence reads: CASSLSQGPSYEQYF. The CDR3 DNA reads TGTGCCAGCAGTCTTTCCCAGGGGCCCTCCTACGAGCAGTACTTC.

The table lists this clone with a count of one. The V gene is TRBV19, the J gene TRBJ1-5; TRBD1 might be the D (6 bases). The germline gives CDR1 LNHDA, CDR2 SQIVND (reference sequence). Trimming cost V 5 bases and J 10 bases, with 15 bases left between them. There are 13 residues in the CDR3. DNA of the CDR3: TGTGCCAGTAGTTCAGGGGCCGGGGCCCCCCAGCATTTT. Its protein is CASSSGAGAPQHF. Drawing the rest from reference TRBV19 and TRBJ1-5, the complete variable domain is DGGITQSPKYLFRKEGQNVTLSCEQNLNHDAMYWYRQDPGQGLRLIYYSQIVNDFQKGDIAEGYSVSREKKESFPLTVTSAQKNPTAFYLCASSSGAGAPQHFGDGTRLSIL.

This chain's CDR3 is CASSLGTGPFYEQYF. As DNA, the CDR3 is TGTGCCAGCAGCCTAGGGACAGGGCCCTTTTACGAGCAGTACTTC. The chain joins TRBV11-2 to TRBJ2-7, with 9 positions matching TRBD1. This CDR3 comprises 15 residues. The V gene end was trimmed by 5 bases and the J gene end by 4 bases; junction bases not matched to a gene: 9. CDR1 SGHAT and CDR2 FQNNGV come from the germline V gene.

This rearrangement joins TRBV10-3 to TRBJ1-2; weak D call: TRBD1 (6 bases). This CDR3 comprises 13 residues. The germline CDR1 and CDR2 sequences are ENHRY and SYGVKD. Deletions cut 6 bases from V and 4 bases from J, with 12 bases between. CDR3 sequence: CAISSTGLYGYTF. The CDR3 DNA reads as TGTGCCATCAGCTCGACAGGCCTCTATGGCTACACCTTC.

The V and J genes are TRBV9 and TRBJ1-2, with TRBD1 matching over 10 bases. With V trimmed by 7 bases and J by 3 bases, 12 bases remained unmatched. This CDR3 comprises 16 residues. CDR1 SGDLS and CDR2 YYNGEE come from the germline V gene. CDR3 DNA sequence: TGTGCCAGCGCCCACCCGACAGGGGGCGCCGACTATGGCTACACCTTC. Amino acids: CASAHPTGGADYGYTF.

CDR3 protein: CASSVGQAYTEAFF. CDR3 nucleotide sequence: TGTGCCAGCAGCGTAGGACAGGCTTATACTGAAGCTTTCTTT. V gene TRBV9 combines with J gene TRBJ1-1; maybe TRBD1 (6 bases). The CDR3 spans 14 residues. V lost 0 bases and J 5 bases, leaving 11 bases between the germline ends. The germline CDR1 and CDR2 sequences are SGDLS and YYNGEE.

This chain joins TRBV25-1 and TRBJ1-1, with 9 bases that match TRBD1. Germline CDR1 and CDR2: MGHDK and SYGVNS. CDR3 length: 17 amino acids. Losses at the gene ends were 5 bases for V and 0 bases for J; bases not matched to a gene: 10. This chain's CDR3 is CASSYRDREGMNTEAFF. For the CDR3, the DNA is TGTGCCAGCAGTTACCGGGACAGGGAAGGTATGAACACTGAAGCTTTCTTT.

This chain links TRBV19 with TRBJ1-2; D might be TRBD1 (6 bases). The CDR3 extends over 13 amino acids. Looked up from germline, CDR1 is LNHDA and CDR2 is SQIVND (reference sequence). V lost 6 bases, J lost 4 bases, and 12 bases lay in between. CDR3 protein: CASSEQGTYGYTF. In DNA form, the CDR3 reads TGTGCCAGTAGCGAGCAGGGGACCTATGGCTACACCTTC.

The V call is TRBV7-9, the J call TRBJ1-6; tentatively, D is TRBD1 (6 bases). CDR3 length: 17 residues. CDR1 and CDR2 (germline): SEHNR, FQNEAQ (reference sequence). V shed 2 bases and J shed 10 bases, with 21 bases lying between them. CDR3 protein: CASSLPGTNGVRSPLHF. CDR3 sequence (DNA): TGTGCCAGCAGCTTACCCGGGACAAACGGCGTTCGGTCACCCCTCCACTTT.

This rearrangement joins TRBV21-1 to TRBJ1-2; the table's D gene call, TRBD1, was not cross checked with the DNA. TRBV21-1 constitutes a pseudogene. The CDR3 totals 17 residues. CDR3 sequence (DNA): TGTGCCAGCAGCAAAGAAGGTGAACAGGGGCACGGGGGAGGCTACACCTTC. This gives the protein CASSKEGEQGHGGGYTF.

The J gene is TRBJ1-5, the V gene TRBV19; tentative D call: TRBD1 (6 bases). There are 15 residues in the CDR3. The V gene lost 4 bases and the J gene lost 5 bases, with 15 bases spanning the gap. Looked up from germline, CDR1 is LNHDA and CDR2 is SQIVND (reference sequence). Here the CDR3 DNA reads TGTGCCAGTAGTACCGGACAGCTCTATTATCAGCCCCAGCATTTT. It translates to CASSTGQLYYQPQHF. Looking up the rest from reference TRBV19 and TRBJ1-5 gives the full variable domain: DGGITQSPKYLFRKEGQNVTLSCEQNLNHDAMYWYRQDPGQGLRLIYYSQIVNDFQKGDIAEGYSVSREKKESFPLTVTSAQKNPTAFYLCASSTGQLYYQPQHFGDGTRLSIL.

This chain connects TRBV5-1 to TRBJ1-3, with D tentatively TRBD1 (5 bases). Trimming removed 1 base from V and 6 bases from J, with 14 bases in between. CDR3 length equals 15 residues. CDR1 is SGHRS, CDR2 YFSETQ, per germline. CDR3 nucleotide sequence: TGCGCCAGCAGCTTGAGCGGGACGGTCGAAAACACCATATATTTT. Translated: CASSLSGTVENTIYF.

The chain recombines TRBV19 with TRBJ1-5; 10 nucleotides match TRBD1. In germline, CDR1 is LNHDA, CDR2 SQIVND (reference sequence). The CDR3 covers 16 residues. V shed 6 bases, J shed 2 bases, and the junction held 7 bases outside the gene matches. The CDR3 nucleotides read TGTGCCAGTAGAATACGGGACAGGGGCCGCAATCAGCCCCAGCATTTT. Protein sequence: CASRIRDRGRNQPQHF.

The chain combines TRBV4-1 with TRBJ2-1; a possible D gene is TRBD2 (6 bases). Trimming stripped 4 bases from V and 9 bases from J, with 22 bases between. From germline, CDR1 is MGHRA and CDR2 YSYEKL. The CDR3 is 16 amino acids. CDR3 sequence reads: CASSPGGSGSGGEQFF. CDR3 DNA sequence: TGCGCCAGCAGCCCCGGGGGTAGCGGAAGTGGAGGTGAGCAGTTCTTC.

The V call is TRBV4-2, the J call TRBJ1-2, with TRBD1 as a possible D gene (6 bases). Germline lookup yields CDR1 LGHNA and CDR2 YNFKEQ. This CDR3 has 16 residues. V gave up 1 base and J gave up 8 bases, with 20 bases separating them. In DNA form, the CDR3 reads TGTGCCAGCAGCCAAGTATCACAGGGCCCCGGTCGGGGCTACACCTTC. Translation gives CASSQVSQGPGRGYTF.

The gene calls are TRBV9 and TRBJ2-2; the D gene is possibly TRBD2 (5 bases). The germline gives CDR1 SGDLS, CDR2 YYNGEE. V shed 3 bases and J shed 7 bases, with 16 bases lying between them. CDR3 length: 15 amino acids. The CDR3 DNA reads TGTGCCAGCAGCGGGACTGGATTGACTGACGGGGAGCTGTTTTTT. Translated, it gives CASSGTGLTDGELFF.

The chain uses TRBV10-1 and TRBJ2-3, with 11 bases identical to TRBD2. The CDR3 is 15 amino acids. The ends lost 5 bases at V and 0 bases at J; junction bases unmatched: 1. The germline V gene has CDR1 WNHNN and CDR2 SYGVQD (reference sequence). This CDR3 reads CASSRTSGSTDTQYF. The CDR3, as DNA: TGCGCCAGCAGTCGGACTAGCGGGAGCACAGATACGCAGTATTTT.

J is TRBJ1-1 and V is TRBV9; unclear D gene. This CDR3 is built from 12 residues. The germline V gene encodes CDR1 SGDLS and CDR2 YYNGEE. Between the trimmed V and J ends, which lost 0 bases and 8 bases, there was a span of 8 bases. The CDR3 reads CASSVVGREAFF. CDR3 DNA: TGTGCCAGCAGCGTAGTCGGCAGGGAAGCTTTCTTT. Supplemented by reference TRBV9 and TRBJ1-1, the full variable domain reads DSGVTQTPKHLITATGQRVTLRCSPRSGDLSVYWYQQSLDQGLQFLIQYYNGEERAKGNILERFSAQQFPDLHSELNLSSLELGDSALYFCASSVVGREAFFGQGTRLTVV.

The chain links TRBV19 to TRBJ1-2, with D perhaps TRBD1 (5 bases). Looked up from germline, CDR1 is LNHDA and CDR2 is SQIVND (reference sequence). The ends were cut back, 6 bases at V and 10 bases at J, with 18 bases in the middle. The CDR3 runs to 13 residues. CDR3 sequence reads: CASSVGGTPFYTF. DNA of the CDR3: TGTGCCAGTAGCGTCGGGGGTACTCCCTTCTACACCTTC. The whole variable domain, filled in from reference TRBV19 and TRBJ1-2, reads DGGITQSPKYLFRKEGQNVTLSCEQNLNHDAMYWYRQDPGQGLRLIYYSQIVNDFQKGDIAEGYSVSREKKESFPLTVTSAQKNPTAFYLCASSVGGTPFYTFGSGTRLTVV.

This clone was seen ten or more times. The chain is built from TRBV4-2 and TRBJ1-2; 10 positions match TRBD1. CDR3 length: 14 residues. V gave up 4 bases and J gave up 6 bases; unmatched junction bases: 5. Germline V gene data show CDR1 as LGHNA and CDR2 as YNFKEQ. The CDR3 DNA is TGTGCCAGCAGCCTGACAGGGGGCCGGGATGGCTACACCTTC. It encodes CASSLTGGRDGYTF.